This TCR beta chain emerged from a study of cytomegalovirus exposure and HLA in healthy donors. Study-wide results and caveats: A later analysis reported that several of the most significant clusters appeared to be linked to common viral pathogens, among them Epstein-Barr virus.

Every donor was a healthy person donating bone marrow. The PCR used 60 Vbeta and 13 Jbeta primers. Original processing methods: Approximately 10 million shared chains were among approximately 87 million unique TCR beta chains counted in a later analysis. Produced via immunoSEQ multiplex PCR; TCRdb's table is partial and in-frame only. V, J and clone size were drawn from that table, and D and trimming were deduced from the DNA. The sample records 100,000 to 150,000 clones, 80% being singletons. About this clone: Its antigen is unidentified.

The germline gives CDR1 SNHLY, CDR2 FYNNEI. V shed 3 bases and J shed 4 bases, with 13 bases lying between them. The CDR3 is 14 amino acids. Sequences were obtained from PBMCs. The chain is built from TRBV2 and TRBJ2-7; D is perhaps TRBD2 (6 bases). The TCR was taken from a female donor in good health and CMV-seronegative. The CDR3 nucleotides are TGTGCCAGCAGTGACGGGCCGGGGGTTTACGAGCAGTACTTC. This codes for CASSDGPGVYEQYF.